These 2 T cell receptor beta chains were all obtained from the same sample, sequenced in a study of cytomegalovirus exposure and HLA in healthy donors. PCR was performed using 60 Vbeta and 13 Jbeta primers. Profiled with immunoSEQ multiplex PCR; TCRdb holds only in-frame clones, not every one. Of approximately 150,000 clones in the sample, about 80% are singletons; the top ten hold roughly 2%. Sequenced input: PBMCs. The receptor set was obtained from a man aged 35 to 55 in good health and CMV-seronegative.

The chain is built from TRBV28 and TRBJ2-7; 7 bases map to TRBD2. The CDR3 length is 13 residues. CDR1 MDHEN and CDR2 SYDVKM come from the germline V gene. Trimming at V came to 8 bases and at J to 4 bases, leaving 8 bases not matched to a gene. The CDR3 sequence is CASGPRLAYEQYF. CDR3 nucleotides: TGTGCCAGCGGACCTCGACTAGCTTACGAGCAGTACTTC.

V gene TRBV29-1 combines with J gene TRBJ2-1; a weak D match, TRBD2 (5 bases). Trimming shortened V by 4 bases and J by 0 bases, and 10 bases separated the two germline ends. Germline V lookup: CDR1 SQVTM, CDR2 ANQGSEA. The CDR3 runs to 14 residues. The CDR3 loop is CSVGVTNSYNEQFF. The CDR3 nucleotides are TGCAGCGTTGGGGTGACTAACTCCTACAATGAGCAGTTCTTC.